The TCR beta chain under discussion was sequenced for a study of OX40 agonist ivuxolimab in advanced cancers. Overall study results and limits: The antigen specificity of the peripheral T cells (those that were expanded) was not determined.

A remark on this clone: The antigen remains undetermined.

Generated by immunoSEQ multiplex PCR, the TCRdb table keeps only in-frame clones and is missing some. The sample has 55,000 to 75,000 clones; less than 85% are singletons. The germline V and J ends were trimmed by 8 bases and 2 bases, with 13 bases remaining between them. The CDR3 runs to 13 residues. Germline V gene data show CDR1 as WNHNN and CDR2 as SYGVQD (reference sequence). The receptor comes from an adult with an advanced solid tumor such as melanoma, head and neck, liver or kidney cancer. The V and J genes are TRBV10-1 and TRBJ2-7; D may be TRBD1 (6 bases). This specimen consisted of CD4+ or CD8+ T cells sorted from blood, obtained in a trial of the OX40 agonist ivuxolimab. The CDR3 bases are TGCGCCAGCGGAGAGGGGGATCCCTACGAGCAGTACTTC. Its translation: CASGEGDPYEQYF.